One and the same sample provided the 3 T cell receptor beta chains below, sequenced in a study of memory CD4+ T cells and cytomegalovirus serostatus. Single viable CD3+CD4+CD8-CD45RO+ cells were sorted as the memory CD4+ T cells. Profiled with immunoSEQ multiplex PCR; TCRdb holds only in-frame clones, not every one. The sample shows around 45,000 clones, approximately 74% of them seen only once. Sequencing was done on a sample of memory CD4+ T cells from blood. The receptor source for this set is an adult in good health and CMV-seropositive.

V gene TRBV7-8 combines with J gene TRBJ2-3; 7 nucleotides line up with TRBD1. This CDR3 has 16 amino acids. Trimming at V came to 5 bases and at J to 3 bases, leaving 11 bases not matched to a gene. Looked up from germline, CDR1 is SGHVS and CDR2 is FQNEAQ. CDR3 in amino acids: CASSPSRGRRTDTQYF. The CDR3 coding sequence is TGTGCCAGCAGCCCATCAAGGGGGCGGCGAACAGATACGCAGTATTTT.

This clone showed up just a few times. This chain links TRBV10-3 with TRBJ1-1, with TRBD1 identical over 7 bases. The CDR3 runs 15 residues. The junction had 3 bases not matched to a gene; V was cut back by 2 bases and J by 0 bases. Germline V gene data show CDR1 as ENHRY and CDR2 as SYGVKD. The CDR3: CAISERGLVNTEAFF. The DNA for the CDR3 is TGTGCCATCAGTGAGAGGGGGCTTGTGAACACTGAAGCTTTCTTT.

The chain recombines TRBV18 with TRBJ2-1, with D unclear. Germline V gene data show CDR1 as KGHSH and CDR2 as LQKENI. This CDR3 has 17 amino acids. The V gene lost 3 bases and the J gene lost 7 bases, with 22 bases spanning the gap. The CDR3 sequence: CASSPNDRARTPNEQFF. The CDR3 nucleotides read TGTGCCAGCTCACCCAACGACCGGGCCCGAACCCCTAATGAGCAGTTCTTC.